These 13 T cell receptor beta chains share one sample of origin, sequenced in a study of T cell clones after liver transplantation. Clones were sequenced by immunoSEQ multiplex PCR, and TCRdb holds only the in-frame ones, with some missing. The sample lists around 100,000 clones, 80% to 90% occurring once. The material sequenced was CD4+ T cells from blood, taken approximately 4 years after liver transplant. The receptors stem from a human patient who received a liver transplant. Some of the T cells might come from the graft donor.

The V gene is TRBV7-2, the J gene TRBJ2-2; 10 nucleotides align to TRBD2. This CDR3 has 16 amino acids. With 6 bases clipped from V and 4 bases from J, the junction kept 8 bases outside the gene matches. Germline V CDR1 and CDR2: SGHTA, FQGNSA. The CDR3: CASRTTSGFGTGELFF. CDR3 coding DNA: TGTGCCAGCAGGACGACTAGCGGGTTCGGCACCGGGGAGCTGTTTTTT. The complete variable domain, with remaining parts taken from reference TRBV7-2 and TRBJ2-2, reads GAGVSQSPSNKVTEKGKDVELRCDPISGHTALYWYRQSLGQGLEFLIYFQGNSAPDKSGLPSDRFSAERTGGSVSTLTIQRTQQEDSAVYLCASRTTSGFGTGELFFGEGSRLTVL.

V usage is TRBV7-6 and J usage is TRBJ2-2; TRBD1 matches 9 bases. The CDR3 loop spans 19 amino acids. The V and J ends lost 5 bases and 3 bases, in that order; junction bases with no gene match: 16. The germline gives CDR1 SGHVS, CDR2 FNYEAQ. Written as DNA, the CDR3 is TGTGCCAGCAGCCTTCTTCCCGGGACAGGGAGAGGGGACACCGGGGAGCTGTTTTTT. Encoded protein: CASSLLPGTGRGDTGELFF.

The V call is TRBV7-2, the J call TRBJ1-5; D possibly corresponds to TRBD1 (5 bases). Germline lookup yields CDR1 SGHTA and CDR2 FQGNSA. Trimming cost V 8 bases and J 3 bases, with 14 bases left between them. The CDR3 contains 14 residues. The CDR3 sequence is CASSPGTYNQPQHF. As DNA, the CDR3 is TGTGCCAGCTCCCCAGGGACCTACAATCAGCCCCAGCATTTT.

The V and J genes are TRBV28 and TRBJ2-1; D is unresolved. V shed 10 bases and J shed 7 bases, with 26 bases lying between them. Germline-derived CDR1 and CDR2 are MDHEN and SYDVKM. There are 16 residues in the CDR3. This CDR3 reads CATMSGRTRSRNEQFF. The DNA for the CDR3 is TGTGCCACTATGAGTGGGCGGACCCGCAGTCGGAATGAGCAGTTCTTC.

This clone was picked up a small number of times. The rearrangement joins TRBV19 to TRBJ1-5; TRBD1 might be the D (5 bases). V was shortened by 4 bases and J by 4 bases, with 14 bases between the two germline ends. Per the germline V gene, CDR1 is LNHDA and CDR2 is SQIVND (reference sequence). The CDR3 consists of 15 residues. The chain's CDR3 is CASSTGTGPNQPQHF. In nucleotides, the CDR3 is TGTGCCAGTAGTACGGGGACGGGCCCAAATCAGCCCCAGCATTTT.

The rearrangement uses TRBV28 and TRBJ1-5, with a possible D match to TRBD1 (5 bases). The germline V gene has CDR1 MDHEN and CDR2 SYDVKM. V lost 8 bases and J lost 9, with 20 bases in between. This CDR3 has 14 amino acids. CDR3 DNA sequence: TGTGCCAGCGATTACCCCCGGGAGAGGGGGCCCCAGCATTTT. It encodes CASDYPRERGPQHF.

The rearrangement joins TRBV28 to TRBJ2-3, with a tentative D call TRBD2 (6 bases). CDR3 size: 13 residues. Germline CDR1 and CDR2: MDHEN and SYDVKM. Trimming took off 10 bases at V and 5 bases at J, with 16 bases between the two ends. The CDR3 DNA sequence: TGTGCCACCTCGCGGGATGAGATAGATACGCAGTATTTT. Translation gives CATSRDEIDTQYF. Drawing the rest from reference TRBV28 and TRBJ2-3, the complete variable domain is DVKVTQSSRYLVKRTGEKVFLECVQDMDHENMFWYRQDPGLGLRLIYFSYDVKMKEKGDIPEGYSVSREKKERFSLILESASTNQTSMYLCATSRDEIDTQYFGPGTRLTVL.

V is TRBV9 and J is TRBJ2-1; D is perhaps TRBD2 (5 bases). The germline CDR1 and CDR2 sequences are SGDLS and YYNGEE. This CDR3 has 13 amino acids. The V gene lost 4 bases and the J gene lost 6 bases, with 11 bases spanning the gap. The CDR3 spells CASSFLGINEQFF. The CDR3 bases are TGTGCCAGCAGCTTCCTCGGGATCAATGAGCAGTTCTTC.

This sequence joins TRBV9 and TRBJ2-7, with D possibly TRBD2 on 6 matching bases. The CDR3 is 16 amino acids. The V end was cut by 6 bases, the J end by 6 bases, with 25 bases between. Germline CDR1 SGDLS, CDR2 YYNGEE. As DNA, the CDR3 is TGTGCCAGCACCCGTCCCTACACGACTAGTTCGGCCGAGCAGTACTTC. Its protein product is CASTRPYTTSSAEQYF.

This chain connects TRBV30 to TRBJ2-5; no clear D gene. CDR1 is GTSNPN, CDR2 SVGIG, per germline (reference sequence). V was cut by 0 bases and J by 2 bases, with 7 bases left in between. This CDR3 is built from 13 residues. CDR3 sequence (DNA): TGTGCCTGGAGTGTTGGGTTTCAAGAGACCCAGTACTTC. Its protein product is CAWSVGFQETQYF. Drawing the rest from reference TRBV30 and TRBJ2-5, the complete variable domain is SQTIHQWPATLVQPVGSPLSLECTVEGTSNPNLYWYRQAAGRGLQLLFYSVGIGQISSEVPQNLSASRPQDRQFILSSKKLLLSDSGFYLCAWSVGFQETQYFGPGTRLLVL.

V usage is TRBV9 and J usage is TRBJ2-3; the match to TRBD2 covers 9 bases. Unmatched junction bases numbered 7, after V lost 4 bases and J lost 4 bases. CDR3 length: 15 residues. Germline V gene data show CDR1 as SGDLS and CDR2 as YYNGEE. As DNA, the CDR3 is TGTGCCAGCAGCCGTCTAGCGGGGCTCGCAGATACGCAGTATTTT. Translated: CASSRLAGLADTQYF.

This clone was detected a few times. Other DNA sequences in this sample translate to the same CDR3. The chain uses TRBV5-1 and TRBJ1-1, with D unresolved. From germline, CDR1 is SGHRS and CDR2 YFSETQ. This CDR3 is 13 amino acids long. Trimming removed 0 bases from V and 1 base from J, with 4 bases in between. The CDR3 loop reads CASSLGGNTEAFF. The CDR3 region has the DNA TGCGCCAGCAGCTTGGGGGGGAACACTGAAGCTTTCTTT.

The chain joins TRBV30 to TRBJ1-2; D is perhaps TRBD1 (6 bases). This CDR3 comprises 13 residues. Germline lookup yields CDR1 GTSNPN and CDR2 SVGIG (reference sequence). The CDR3 protein is CGVSGGPLDGYTF. The CDR3 DNA sequence: TGTGGGGTTTCGGGGGGCCCCTTGGATGGCTACACCTTC.